This T cell receptor beta chain was sequenced during a study of post-analysis software for immune sequencing data. The V gene end was trimmed by 6 bases and the J gene end by 0 bases; junction bases not matched to a gene: 4. Germline CDR1 reads MNHEY; CDR2 reads SVGAGI. CDR3 size: 15 residues. cDNA libraries for TCR beta contained unique molecular identifiers. TCRdb fed the PCR reads into MiXCR, producing one record per CDR3 protein. The sample yields about 620,000 distinct CDR3 sequences, around 44% seen once. As regards this clonotype: No antigen is known for it.

Study results and limitations: When patients were compared with controls, four to six TRBV segments were more frequent, TRBV5-6, TRBV5-1 and TRBV20-1 among them. Comparison with controls showed significantly lower normalized Chao1 diversity in multiple sclerosis patients.

This sequence originates from a girl between 5 and 17 years old with multiple sclerosis. The gene calls are TRBV6-5 and TRBJ1-5; TRBD1 agrees at 8 bases. The sequenced material came from blood. For the CDR3, the DNA is TGTGCCAGCAGACGGACAGGGATTAGCAATCAGCCCCAGCATTTT. It codes for CASRRTGISNQPQHF.